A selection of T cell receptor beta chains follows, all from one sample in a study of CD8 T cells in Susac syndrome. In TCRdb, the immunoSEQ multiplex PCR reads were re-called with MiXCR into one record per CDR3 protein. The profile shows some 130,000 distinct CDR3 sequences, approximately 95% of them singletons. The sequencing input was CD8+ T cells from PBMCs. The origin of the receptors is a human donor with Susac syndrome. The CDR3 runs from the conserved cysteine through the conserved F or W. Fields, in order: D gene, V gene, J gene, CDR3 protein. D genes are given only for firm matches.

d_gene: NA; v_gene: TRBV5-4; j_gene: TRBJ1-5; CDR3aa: CASSSISANQPQHF
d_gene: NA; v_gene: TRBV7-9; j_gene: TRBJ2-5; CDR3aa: CASSFPGRRGETQYF
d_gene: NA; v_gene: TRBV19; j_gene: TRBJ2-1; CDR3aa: CASSTPGIAAEQFF
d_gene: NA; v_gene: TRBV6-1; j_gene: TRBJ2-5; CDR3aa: CASSEGLPGSQYF
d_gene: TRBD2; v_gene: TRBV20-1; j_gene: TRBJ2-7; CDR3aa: CSARDRSSGSSYEQYF
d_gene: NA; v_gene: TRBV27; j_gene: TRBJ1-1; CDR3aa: CASAAGSNTEAFF
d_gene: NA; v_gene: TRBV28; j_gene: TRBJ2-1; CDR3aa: CASSPGIGSSYNEQFF
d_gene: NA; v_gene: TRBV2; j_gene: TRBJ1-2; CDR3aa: CASSVGNGYTF
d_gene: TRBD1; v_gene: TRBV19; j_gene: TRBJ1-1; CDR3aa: CASTTGTANTEAFF
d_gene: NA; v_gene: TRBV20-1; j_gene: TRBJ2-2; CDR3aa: CSATAGGELFF
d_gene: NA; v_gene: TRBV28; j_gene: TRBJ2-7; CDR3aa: CASSFSDYEQYF
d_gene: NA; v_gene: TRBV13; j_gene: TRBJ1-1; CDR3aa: CASSEWQGRNTEAFF
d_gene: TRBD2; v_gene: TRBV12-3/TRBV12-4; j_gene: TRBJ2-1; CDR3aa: CASSLREGYNEQFF
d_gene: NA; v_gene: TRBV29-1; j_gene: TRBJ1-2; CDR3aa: CSVESPEHYGYTF
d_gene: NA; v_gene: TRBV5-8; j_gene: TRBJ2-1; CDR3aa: CASSYSSPQGQFF
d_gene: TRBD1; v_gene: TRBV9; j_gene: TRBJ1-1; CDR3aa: CASSSRTGGNTEAFF
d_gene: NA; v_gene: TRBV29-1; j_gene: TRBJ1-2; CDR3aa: CSAPHGTGGYTF
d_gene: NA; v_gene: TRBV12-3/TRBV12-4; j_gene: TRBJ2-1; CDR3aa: CASTPPRGLEEQFF
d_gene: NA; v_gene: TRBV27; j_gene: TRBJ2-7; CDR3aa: CASSLQSPPANEQYF
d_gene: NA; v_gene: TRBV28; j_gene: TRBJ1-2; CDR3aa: CASSLTGDYGYTF
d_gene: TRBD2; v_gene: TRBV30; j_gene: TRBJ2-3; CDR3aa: CAWSVRWEGRTDTQYF
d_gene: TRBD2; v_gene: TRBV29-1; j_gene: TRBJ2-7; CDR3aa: CSTQTSGTGEQYF
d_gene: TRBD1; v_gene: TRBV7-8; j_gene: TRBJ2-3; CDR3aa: CASSFQDRGTDTQYF
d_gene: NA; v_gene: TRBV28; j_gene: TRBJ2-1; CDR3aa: CASSSDDSSSSYNEQFF
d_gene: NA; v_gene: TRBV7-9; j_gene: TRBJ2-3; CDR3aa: CASSPTGGAAYTDTQYF
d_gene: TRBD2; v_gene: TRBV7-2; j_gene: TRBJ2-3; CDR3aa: CASSDASGRGITDTQYF
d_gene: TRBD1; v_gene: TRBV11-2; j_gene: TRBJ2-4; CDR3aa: CASSSTSIGQGLIQYF
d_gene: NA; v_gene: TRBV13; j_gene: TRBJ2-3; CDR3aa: CASSTRLEADTQYF
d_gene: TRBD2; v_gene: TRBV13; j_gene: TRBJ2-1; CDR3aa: CASSLGASGRAGVNEQFF
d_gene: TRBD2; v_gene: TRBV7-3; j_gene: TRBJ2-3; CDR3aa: CASSSWTSGSADTQYF
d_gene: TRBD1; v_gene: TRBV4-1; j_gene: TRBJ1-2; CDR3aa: CASSQVGQDNYGYTF
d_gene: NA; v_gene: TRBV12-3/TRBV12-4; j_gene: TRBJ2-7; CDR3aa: CASSLVPGPYEQYF
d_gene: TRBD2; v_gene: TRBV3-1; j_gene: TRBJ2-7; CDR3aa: CASSQGGGSSYEQYF
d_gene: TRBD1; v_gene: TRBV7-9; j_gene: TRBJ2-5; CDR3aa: CASSAPGQETQYF
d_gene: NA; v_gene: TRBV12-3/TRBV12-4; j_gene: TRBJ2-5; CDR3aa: CASSPQGETQYF
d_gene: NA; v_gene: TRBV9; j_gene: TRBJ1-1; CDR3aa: CASSAPDRPSEAFF
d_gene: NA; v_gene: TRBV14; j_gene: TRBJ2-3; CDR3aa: CASSQLASSTDTQYF
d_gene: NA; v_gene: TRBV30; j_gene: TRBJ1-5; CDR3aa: CAWKRGNSNQPQHF
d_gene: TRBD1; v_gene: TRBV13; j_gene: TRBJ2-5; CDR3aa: CASSLDRDRGETQYF
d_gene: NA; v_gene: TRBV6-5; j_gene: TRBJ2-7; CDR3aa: CASMVAGSYEQYF
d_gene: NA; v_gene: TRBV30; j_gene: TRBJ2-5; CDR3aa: CAWSTPPLGLETQYF
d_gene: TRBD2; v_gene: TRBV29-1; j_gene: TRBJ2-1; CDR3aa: CSVEPLAGVHEQFF
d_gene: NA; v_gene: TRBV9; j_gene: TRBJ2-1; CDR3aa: CASSVEGGRSEQFF
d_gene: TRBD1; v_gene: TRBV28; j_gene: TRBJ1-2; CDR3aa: CASSKGQGGAYLNYGYTF
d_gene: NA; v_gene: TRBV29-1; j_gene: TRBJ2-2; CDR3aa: CSVEGQNTGELFF
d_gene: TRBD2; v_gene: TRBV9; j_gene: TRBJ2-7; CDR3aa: CASSVSGRASHEQYF
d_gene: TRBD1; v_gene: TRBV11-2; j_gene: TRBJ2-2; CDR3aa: CASSRSQGANTGELFF
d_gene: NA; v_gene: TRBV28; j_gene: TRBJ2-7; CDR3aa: CASSLRDGFYEQYF
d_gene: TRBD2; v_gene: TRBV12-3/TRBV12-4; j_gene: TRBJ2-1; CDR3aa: CASSGIGLAYNEQFF
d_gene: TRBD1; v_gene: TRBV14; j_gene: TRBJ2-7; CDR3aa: CASSRGETGPEQYF
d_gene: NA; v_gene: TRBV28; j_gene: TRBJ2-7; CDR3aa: CASTSRQVSSYEQYF